This T cell receptor (beta chain) stems from a study of cytomegalovirus exposure and HLA in healthy donors. At the level of the study: Earlier work reported 100 million to 130 million unique TCR beta sequences from 150 million to 200 million T cells. Broader study findings: Previously analyzed data showed that most TCR beta V segments were productive at a frequency of about 90% or about 30%. Common viral pathogens were later found to be apparently linked to several of the most significant clusters.

The CDR3 loop spans 14 amino acids. Germline-derived CDR1 and CDR2 are MNHNY and SVGAGI (reference sequence). The V and J ends lost 6 bases and 4 bases respectively, with 15 bases between them. Comments on this clone: Its specificity is unknown.

In the PCR, 60 Vbeta and 13 Jbeta primers were used. Sequencing used immunoSEQ multiplex PCR; TCRdb keeps in-frame clones, though not all of them. The data show some 150,000 clones, with about 71% seen just once and 2.8% held by the top ten. Sequenced sample: PBMCs. The genes are TRBV6-6 and TRBJ2-5; the D gene is possibly TRBD1 (5 bases). The clonotype was recovered from a woman in her twenties or thirties in good health and CMV-seronegative. CDR3 DNA: TGTGCCAGCAGACCTACAGGCTGGGGAGAGACCCAGTACTTC. This sequence encodes CASRPTGWGETQYF.